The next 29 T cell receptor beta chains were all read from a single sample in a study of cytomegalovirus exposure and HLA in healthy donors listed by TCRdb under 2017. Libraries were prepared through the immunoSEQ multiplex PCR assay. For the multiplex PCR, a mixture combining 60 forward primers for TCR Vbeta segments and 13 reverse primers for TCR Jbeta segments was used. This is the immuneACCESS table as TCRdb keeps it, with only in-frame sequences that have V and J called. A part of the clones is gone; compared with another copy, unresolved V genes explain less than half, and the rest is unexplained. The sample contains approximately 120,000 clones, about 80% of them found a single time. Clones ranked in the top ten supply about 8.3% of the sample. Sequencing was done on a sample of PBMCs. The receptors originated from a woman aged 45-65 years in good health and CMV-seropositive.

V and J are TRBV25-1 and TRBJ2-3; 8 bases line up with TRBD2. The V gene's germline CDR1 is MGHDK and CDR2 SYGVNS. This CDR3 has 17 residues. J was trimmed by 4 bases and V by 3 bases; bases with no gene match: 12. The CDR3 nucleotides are TGTGCCAGCAGTGAGCAACCGGGACTAGTGAGTCCAGATACGCAGTATTTT. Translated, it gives CASSEQPGLVSPDTQYF.

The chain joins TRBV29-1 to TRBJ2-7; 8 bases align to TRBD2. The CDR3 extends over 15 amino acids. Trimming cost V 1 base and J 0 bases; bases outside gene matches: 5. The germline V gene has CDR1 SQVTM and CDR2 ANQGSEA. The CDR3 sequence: CSVEVAGLPSYEQYF. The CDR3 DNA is TGCAGCGTTGAAGTAGCGGGGCTCCCCTCCTACGAGCAGTACTTC.

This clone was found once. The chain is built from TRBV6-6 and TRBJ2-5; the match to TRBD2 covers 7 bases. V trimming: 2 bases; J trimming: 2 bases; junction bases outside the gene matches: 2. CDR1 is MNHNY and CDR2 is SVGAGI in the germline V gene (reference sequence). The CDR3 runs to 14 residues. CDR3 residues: CASSYGGGQETQYF. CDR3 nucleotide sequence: TGTGCCAGCAGTTACGGGGGAGGGCAAGAGACCCAGTACTTC.

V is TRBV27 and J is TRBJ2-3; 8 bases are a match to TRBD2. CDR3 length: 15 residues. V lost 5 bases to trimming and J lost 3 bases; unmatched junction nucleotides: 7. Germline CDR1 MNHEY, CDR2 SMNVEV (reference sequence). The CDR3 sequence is CASSRLATVTDTQYF. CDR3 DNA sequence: TGTGCCAGCAGTCGACTAGCGACCGTTACAGATACGCAGTATTTT.

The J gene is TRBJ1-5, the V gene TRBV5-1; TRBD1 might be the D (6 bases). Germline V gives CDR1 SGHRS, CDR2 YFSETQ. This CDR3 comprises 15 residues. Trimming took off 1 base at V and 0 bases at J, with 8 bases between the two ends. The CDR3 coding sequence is TGCGCCAGCAGCTTGCTGGGACATAGCAATCAGCCCCAGCATTTT. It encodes CASSLLGHSNQPQHF.

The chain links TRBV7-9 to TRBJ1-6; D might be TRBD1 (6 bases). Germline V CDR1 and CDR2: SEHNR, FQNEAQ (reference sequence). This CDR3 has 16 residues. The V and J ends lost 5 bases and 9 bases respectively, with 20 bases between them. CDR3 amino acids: CASSPEPGQTISPLHF. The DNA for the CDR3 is TGTGCCAGCAGCCCAGAGCCGGGACAAACTATTTCACCCCTCCACTTT. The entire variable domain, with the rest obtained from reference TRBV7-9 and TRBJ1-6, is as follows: DTGVSQNPRHKITKRGQNVTFRCDPISEHNRLYWYRQTLGQGPEFLTYFQNEAQLEKSRLLSDRFSAERPKGSFSTLEIQRTEQGDSAMYLCASSPEPGQTISPLHFGNGTRLTVT.

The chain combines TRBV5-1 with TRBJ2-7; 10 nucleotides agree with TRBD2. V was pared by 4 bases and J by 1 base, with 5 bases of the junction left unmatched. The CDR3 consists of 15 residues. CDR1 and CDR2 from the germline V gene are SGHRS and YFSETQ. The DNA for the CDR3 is TGCGCCAGCAGCGTCAATAGCGGGAGGTCCTACGAGCAGTACTTC. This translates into CASSVNSGRSYEQYF.

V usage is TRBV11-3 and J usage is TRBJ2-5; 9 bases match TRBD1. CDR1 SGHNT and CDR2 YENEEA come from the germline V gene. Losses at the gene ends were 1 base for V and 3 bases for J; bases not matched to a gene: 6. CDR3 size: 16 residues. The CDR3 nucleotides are TGTGCCAGCAGCTTAGTCTGGGGACAGGGAGAAGAGACCCAGTACTTC. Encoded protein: CASSLVWGQGEETQYF.

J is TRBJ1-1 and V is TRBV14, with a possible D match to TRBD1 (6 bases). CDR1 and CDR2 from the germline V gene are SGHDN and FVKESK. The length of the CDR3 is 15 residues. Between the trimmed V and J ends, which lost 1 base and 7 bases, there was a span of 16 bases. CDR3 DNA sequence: TGTGCCAGCAGCCAAGCCAATCAGGGGCCGGGTGAAGCTTTCTTT. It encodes CASSQANQGPGEAFF.

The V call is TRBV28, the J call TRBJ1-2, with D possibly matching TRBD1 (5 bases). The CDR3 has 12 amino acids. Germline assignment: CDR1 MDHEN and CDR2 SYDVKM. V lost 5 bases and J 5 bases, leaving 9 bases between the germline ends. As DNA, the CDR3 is TGTGCCAGCAGTCAACGGGGGTATGGCTACACCTTC. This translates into CASSQRGYGYTF.

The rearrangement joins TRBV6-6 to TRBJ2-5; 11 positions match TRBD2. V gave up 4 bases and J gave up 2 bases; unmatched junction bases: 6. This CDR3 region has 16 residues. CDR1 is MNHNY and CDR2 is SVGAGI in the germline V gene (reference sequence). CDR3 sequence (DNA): TGTGCCAGCAGTTTTAGGACTAGCGGGCGTCAAGAGACCCAGTACTTC. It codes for CASSFRTSGRQETQYF.

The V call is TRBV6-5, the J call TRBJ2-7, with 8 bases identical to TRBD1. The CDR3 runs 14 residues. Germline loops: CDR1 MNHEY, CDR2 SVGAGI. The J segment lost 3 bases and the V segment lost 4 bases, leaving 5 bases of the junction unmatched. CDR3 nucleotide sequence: TGTGCCAGCAGTTCATACAGGGGGAGCTACGAGCAGTACTTC. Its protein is CASSSYRGSYEQYF.

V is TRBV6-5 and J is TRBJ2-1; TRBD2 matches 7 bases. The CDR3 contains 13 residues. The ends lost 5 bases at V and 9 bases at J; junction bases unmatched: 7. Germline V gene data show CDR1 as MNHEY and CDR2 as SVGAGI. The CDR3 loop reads CASSQSGALEQFF. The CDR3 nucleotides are TGTGCCAGCAGTCAAAGCGGGGCCCTTGAGCAGTTCTTC.

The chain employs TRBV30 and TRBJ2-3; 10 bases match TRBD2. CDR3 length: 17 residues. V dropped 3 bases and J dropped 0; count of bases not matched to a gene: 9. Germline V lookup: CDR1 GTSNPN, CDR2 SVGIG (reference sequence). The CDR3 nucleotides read TGTGCCTGGAGGGGAGGACTAGCGGCGACTAGCACAGATACGCAGTATTTT. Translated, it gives CAWRGGLAATSTDTQYF.

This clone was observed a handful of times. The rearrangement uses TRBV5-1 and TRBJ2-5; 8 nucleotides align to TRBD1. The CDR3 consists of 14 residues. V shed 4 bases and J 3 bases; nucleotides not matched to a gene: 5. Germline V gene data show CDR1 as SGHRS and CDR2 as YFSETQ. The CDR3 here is CASSHTTGEETQYF. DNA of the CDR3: TGCGCCAGCAGCCACACGACAGGGGAAGAGACCCAGTACTTC.

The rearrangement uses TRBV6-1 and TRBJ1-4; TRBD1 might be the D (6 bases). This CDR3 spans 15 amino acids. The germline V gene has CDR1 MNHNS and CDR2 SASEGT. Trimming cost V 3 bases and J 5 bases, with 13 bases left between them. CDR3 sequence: CASSDPGDPNEKLFF. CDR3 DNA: TGTGCCAGCAGTGATCCAGGGGACCCCAATGAAAAACTGTTTTTT.

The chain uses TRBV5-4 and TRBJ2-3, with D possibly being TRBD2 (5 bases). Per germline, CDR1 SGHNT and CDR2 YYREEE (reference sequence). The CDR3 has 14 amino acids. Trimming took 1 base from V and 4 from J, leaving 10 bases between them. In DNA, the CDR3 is TGTGCCAGCAGCTTGTATGGGAGCGCAGATACGCAGTATTTT. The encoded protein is CASSLYGSADTQYF.

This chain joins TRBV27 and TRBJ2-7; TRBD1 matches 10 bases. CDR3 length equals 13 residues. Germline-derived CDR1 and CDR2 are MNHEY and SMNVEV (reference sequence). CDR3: CATRQGAGYEQYF. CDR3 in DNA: TGTGCTACGAGACAGGGGGCGGGCTACGAGCAGTACTTC.

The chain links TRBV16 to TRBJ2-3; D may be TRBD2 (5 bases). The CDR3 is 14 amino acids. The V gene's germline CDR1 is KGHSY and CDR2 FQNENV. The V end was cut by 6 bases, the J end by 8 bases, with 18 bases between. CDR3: CASSKVGDGGTQYF. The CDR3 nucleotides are TGTGCCAGCAGTAAAGTGGGAGATGGAGGTACGCAGTATTTT. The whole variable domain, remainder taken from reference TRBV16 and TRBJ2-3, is GEEVAQTPKHLVRGEGQKAKLYCAPIKGHSYVFWYQQVLKNEFKFLISFQNENVFDETGMPKERFSAKCLPNSPCSLEIQATKLEDSAVYFCASSKVGDGGTQYFGPGTRLTVL.

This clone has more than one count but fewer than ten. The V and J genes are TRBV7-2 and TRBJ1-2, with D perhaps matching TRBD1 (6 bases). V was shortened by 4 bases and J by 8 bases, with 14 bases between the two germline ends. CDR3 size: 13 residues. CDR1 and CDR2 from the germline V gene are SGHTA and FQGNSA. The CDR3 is CASSSEGGLGYTF. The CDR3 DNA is TGTGCCAGCAGCTCAGAGGGGGGGCTCGGCTACACCTTC. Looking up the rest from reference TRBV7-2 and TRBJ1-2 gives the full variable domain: GAGVSQSPSNKVTEKGKDVELRCDPISGHTALYWYRQSLGQGLEFLIYFQGNSAPDKSGLPSDRFSAERTGGSVSTLTIQRTQQEDSAVYLCASSSEGGLGYTFGSGTRLTVV.

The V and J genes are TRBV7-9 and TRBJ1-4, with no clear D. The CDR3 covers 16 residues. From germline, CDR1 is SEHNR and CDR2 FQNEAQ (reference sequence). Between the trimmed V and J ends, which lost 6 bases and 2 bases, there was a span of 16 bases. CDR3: CASSLPFLATNEKLFF. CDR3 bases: TGTGCCAGCAGTTTACCCTTCCTGGCCACTAATGAAAAACTGTTTTTT.

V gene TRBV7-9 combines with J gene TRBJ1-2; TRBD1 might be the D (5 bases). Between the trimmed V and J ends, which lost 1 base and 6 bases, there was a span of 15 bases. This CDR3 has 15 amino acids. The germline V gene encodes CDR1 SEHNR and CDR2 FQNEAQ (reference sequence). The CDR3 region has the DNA TGTGCCAGCAGCTTAGGGTCTGGGGCCCGGGATGGCTACACCTTC. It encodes CASSLGSGARDGYTF. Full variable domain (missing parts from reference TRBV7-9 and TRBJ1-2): DTGVSQNPRHKITKRGQNVTFRCDPISEHNRLYWYRQTLGQGPEFLTYFQNEAQLEKSRLLSDRFSAERPKGSFSTLEIQRTEQGDSAMYLCASSLGSGARDGYTFGSGTRLTVV.

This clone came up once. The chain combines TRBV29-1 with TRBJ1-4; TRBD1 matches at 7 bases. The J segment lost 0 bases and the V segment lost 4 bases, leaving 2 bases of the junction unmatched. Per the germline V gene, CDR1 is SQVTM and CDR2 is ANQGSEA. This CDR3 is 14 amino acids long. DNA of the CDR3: TGCAGCGTTGCCGGGACAGCAACTAATGAAAAACTGTTTTTT. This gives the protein CSVAGTATNEKLFF.

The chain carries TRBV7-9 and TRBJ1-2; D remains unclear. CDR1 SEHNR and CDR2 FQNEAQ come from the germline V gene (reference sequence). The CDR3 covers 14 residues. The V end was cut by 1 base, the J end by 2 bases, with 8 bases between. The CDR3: CASSLGAINYGYTF. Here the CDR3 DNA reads TGTGCCAGCAGCTTAGGAGCCATCAACTATGGCTACACCTTC.

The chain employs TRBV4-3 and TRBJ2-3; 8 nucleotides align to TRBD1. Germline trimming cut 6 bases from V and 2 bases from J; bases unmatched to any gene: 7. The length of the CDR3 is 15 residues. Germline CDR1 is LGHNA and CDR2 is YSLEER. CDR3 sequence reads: CASRVDRASTDTQYF. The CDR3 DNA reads TGCGCCAGCAGGGTGGACAGGGCTTCCACAGATACGCAGTATTTT.

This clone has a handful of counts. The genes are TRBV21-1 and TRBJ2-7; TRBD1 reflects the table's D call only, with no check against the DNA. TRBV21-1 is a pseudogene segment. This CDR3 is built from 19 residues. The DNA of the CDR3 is TGTGCCAGCAGCAAACCAGGGACAGGGGGCCCTTGCAACCGGTACGAGCAGTACTTC. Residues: CASSKPGTGGPCNRYEQYF.

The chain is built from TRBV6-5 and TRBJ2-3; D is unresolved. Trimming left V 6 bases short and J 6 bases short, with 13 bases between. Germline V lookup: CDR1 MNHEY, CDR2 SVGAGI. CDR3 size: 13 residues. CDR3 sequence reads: CASSVRTLDTQYF. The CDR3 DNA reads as TGTGCCAGCAGCGTCCGAACTTTGGATACGCAGTATTTT.

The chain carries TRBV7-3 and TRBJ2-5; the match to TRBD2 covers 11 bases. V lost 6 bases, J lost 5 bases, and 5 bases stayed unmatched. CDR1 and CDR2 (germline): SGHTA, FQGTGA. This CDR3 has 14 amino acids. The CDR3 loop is CASSQTSGSETQYF. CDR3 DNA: TGTGCCAGCAGTCAAACTAGCGGGAGTGAGACCCAGTACTTC.

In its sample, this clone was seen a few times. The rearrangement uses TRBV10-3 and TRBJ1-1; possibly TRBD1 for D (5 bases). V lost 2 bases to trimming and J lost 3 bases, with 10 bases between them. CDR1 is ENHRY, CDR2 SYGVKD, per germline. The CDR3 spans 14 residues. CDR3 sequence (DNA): TGTGCCATCAGTGAGATTGGGGCTTACACTGAAGCTTTCTTT. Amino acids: CAISEIGAYTEAFF.